These T cell receptor beta chains were read from a single sample in a study of blood T cell repertoires in COVID-19. Here immunoSEQ multiplex PCR was the method, and the copy in TCRdb shows in-frame clones only, minus some. The sample contains under 300,000 clones, 85% to 90% of which appear only once. The sample consisted of PBMCs or T cells enriched from blood (not recorded which). All receptors come from a young woman who had recovered from COVID-19. CDR3s include the opening cysteine and the closing phenylalanine or tryptophan. The D gene is left open where the match is weak. Some rows have no size entry. The others give once, few or many, or a class for an expanded clone.

size: -; V: TRBV3-1/TRBV3-2; J: TRBJ1-2; D: -; DNA: TGTGCCAGCAGCCAAGTAGATAGTGAGAGTTCCTTCCCCTATGGCTACACCTTC; CDR3: CASSQVDSESSFPYGYTF
size: -; V: TRBV28; J: TRBJ2-3; D: -; DNA: TGTGCCAGCAGCGGTAATACAGATACGCAGTATTTT; CDR3: CASSGNTDTQYF
size: -; V: TRBV3-1/TRBV3-2; J: TRBJ2-5; D: -; DNA: TGTGCCAGCAGCCCGGGACTTGGGGATCGGACCCAGTACTTC; CDR3: CASSPGLGDRTQYF
size: -; V: TRBV5-1; J: TRBJ2-2; D: TRBD2; DNA: TGCGCCAGCACCGTAGCGGGGCAGAGCACCGGGGAGCTGTTTTTT; CDR3: CASTVAGQSTGELFF
size: -; V: TRBV5-5; J: TRBJ1-5; D: -; DNA: TGTGCCAGCAGCTTGCTGGTACTCGAGAGTGGCAATCAGCCCCAGCATTTT; CDR3: CASSLLVLESGNQPQHF
size: -; V: TRBV15; J: TRBJ1-2; D: -; DNA: TGTGCCACCAGCAGAGTGGCACAGAGCTATGGCTACACCTTC; CDR3: CATSRVAQSYGYTF
size: once; V: TRBV27; J: TRBJ1-2; D: -; DNA: TGTGCCAGCAGTTTAGGGGCAGCTAACTATGGCTACACCTTC; CDR3: CASSLGAANYGYTF
size: -; V: TRBV30; J: TRBJ1-3; D: -; DNA: TGTGGGGAGAGGGAAGGAAACACCATATATTTT; CDR3: CGEREGNTIYF
size: -; V: TRBV10-1; J: TRBJ2-2; D: -; DNA: TGCGCCAGCAGTGAGTCAGACAGAGGGGAGCTGTTTTTT; CDR3: CASSESDRGELFF
size: once; V: TRBV12-5; J: TRBJ1-1; D: -; DNA: TGTGCTAGCGGGGGGGGTGGACAGCTGAACACTGAAGCTTTCTTT; CDR3: CASGGGGQLNTEAFF
size: -; V: TRBV5-1; J: TRBJ1-2; D: -; DNA: TGCGCCAGCAGCCTGGACCCAGGGCGCCAAGGGGGCTACACCTTC; CDR3: CASSLDPGRQGGYTF
size: once; V: TRBV2; J: TRBJ2-7; D: -; DNA: TGTGCCAGCTACAGGGTTGAGGGCTACGAGCAGTACTTC; CDR3: CASYRVEGYEQYF
size: once; V: TRBV28; J: TRBJ2-1; D: -; DNA: TGTGCCAGCTTCGGAAAAACCGCGGGCAATGAGCAGTTCTTC; CDR3: CASFGKTAGNEQFF
size: -; V: TRBV5-5; J: TRBJ1-1; D: TRBD1; DNA: TGTGCCAGCAGCTTGCAACGACAGGGTTGGACTGAAGCTTTCTTT; CDR3: CASSLQRQGWTEAFF
size: -; V: TRBV3-1/TRBV3-2; J: TRBJ2-3; D: TRBD1; DNA: TGTGCCAGCAGCCAATCCAGGGACAGGGGGGTGCTGACAGATACGCAGTATTTT; CDR3: CASSQSRDRGVLTDTQYF
size: once; V: TRBV10-3; J: TRBJ1-5; D: -; DNA: TGTGCCATCAGTGATCAGAGCAATCAGCCCCAGCATTTT; CDR3: CAISDQSNQPQHF
size: -; V: TRBV3-1/TRBV3-2; J: TRBJ1-2; D: -; DNA: TGTGCCAGCAGCCCAAGTCGGGTCAGAGTCTCAACTAACTATGGCTACACCTTC; CDR3: CASSPSRVRVSTNYGYTF
size: -; V: TRBV3-1/TRBV3-2; J: TRBJ1-2; D: -; DNA: TGTGCCAGCAGCCAAGTTAGAACAGCTCACTATGGCTACACCTTC; CDR3: CASSQVRTAHYGYTF
size: -; V: TRBV19; J: TRBJ1-1; D: -; DNA: TGTGCCAGTAGTATCCTCCAAGGCGGAGCTTTCTTT; CDR3: CASSILQGGAFF
size: -; V: TRBV6-5; J: TRBJ1-1; D: -; DNA: TGTGCCAGCAGTCGGGGGACGAACACTGAAGCTTTCTTT; CDR3: CASSRGTNTEAFF
size: few; V: TRBV2; J: TRBJ2-7; D: TRBD2; DNA: TGTGCCAGCATTCCCCGAAGCGGGACCTCCTACGAGCAGTACTTC; CDR3: CASIPRSGTSYEQYF
size: -; V: TRBV20-1; J: TRBJ2-1; D: TRBD2; DNA: TGCAGTGCTAGTCCACGGGGGGGCACGAATGAGCAGTTCTTC; CDR3: CSASPRGGTNEQFF
size: once; V: TRBV11-2; J: TRBJ1-4; D: -; DNA: TGTGCCAGCAGCTGGGGCGGAGGGGGGGCAACTAATGAAAAACTGTTTTTT; CDR3: CASSWGGGGATNEKLFF
size: -; V: TRBV5-1; J: TRBJ2-2; D: -; DNA: TGCGCCAGCTCCGGACAACGGGGGAGCACCGAGGAGCTGTTTTTT; CDR3: CASSGQRGSTEELFF
size: -; V: TRBV29-1; J: TRBJ1-1; D: -; DNA: TGCAGCGTTGATCGGGAGATGAACACTGAAGCTTTCTTT; CDR3: CSVDREMNTEAFF